Listed here are 21 T cell receptor beta chains from one sample, sequenced in a study of T-cell reconstitution after alpha-beta-depleted transplantation in children. Molecular barcoding with unique molecular identifiers was used for the TCRbeta library. TCRdb called the PCR reads again in MiXCR, with one record for every CDR3 protein. The repertoire holds a few hundred thousand distinct CDR3 sequences, with over 9% as singletons. The sample here was PBMCs from the stem cell graft donor, taken from the stem cell graft. The receptors derive from a human donor who donated a stem cell graft to a child with acute lymphoblastic leukemia.

Only a few counts were recorded for this clonotype. The V call is TRBV20-1, the J call TRBJ2-1; TRBD2 matches 7 bases. With 6 bases clipped from V and 9 bases from J, the junction kept 14 bases outside the gene matches. The length of the CDR3 is 14 residues. Germline V gene lookup returns CDR1 DFQATT and CDR2 SNEGSKA (reference sequence). The CDR3 loop reads CSARVPAGTFEQFF. CDR3 nucleotide sequence: TGCAGTGCCCGAGTACCAGCGGGAACGTTTGAGCAGTTCTTC.

The chain couples TRBV6-5 to TRBJ1-2; D may be TRBD1 (5 bases). V was cut by 2 bases and J by 2 bases, with 21 bases left in between. CDR3 size: 18 residues. Per germline, CDR1 MNHEY and CDR2 SVGAGI. The DNA of the CDR3 is TGTGCCAGCAGTTACCGCGCAGGGCTGATCGGCCCGAACTATGGCTACACCTTC. It encodes CASSYRAGLIGPNYGYTF.

This clonotype was seen only a few times. V is TRBV20-1 and J is TRBJ2-7; possibly TRBD2 for D (6 bases). This CDR3 spans 14 amino acids. V was shortened by 4 bases and J by 0 bases, with 13 bases between the two germline ends. The germline gives CDR1 DFQATT, CDR2 SNEGSKA (reference sequence). The CDR3 DNA sequence: TGCAGTGCTAAGGGACTTGAGAGCTCCTACGAGCAGTACTTC. This sequence encodes CSAKGLESSYEQYF.

The gene calls are TRBV29-1 and TRBJ2-3; D might be TRBD1 or TRBD2, each matching 5 bases. In germline, CDR1 is SQVTM, CDR2 ANQGSEA. This CDR3 has 13 residues. V was pared by 5 bases and J by 8 bases, with 17 bases between. The CDR3 region has the DNA TGCAGCGTTCACCGGGACCTCGGCGGTACGCAGTATTTT. Translated: CSVHRDLGGTQYF.

In this sample, this clonotype turned up a few times. The rearrangement links TRBV5-1 to TRBJ2-1; D unresolved. The length of the CDR3 is 14 residues. Between the trimmed V and J ends, which lost 0 bases and 8 bases, there was a span of 12 bases. From germline, CDR1 is SGHRS and CDR2 YFSETQ. The CDR3 DNA reads TGCGCCAGCAGCTTGGCCCAAGGGATCGATGAGCAGTTCTTC. Its protein product is CASSLAQGIDEQFF.

This chain connects TRBV11-2 to TRBJ1-4, with 10 bases aligning to TRBD1. After removal of 5 bases from V and 8 bases from J, the junction contained 5 bases not matched to a gene. The germline V gene has CDR1 SGHAT and CDR2 FQNNGV. The CDR3 length is 14 residues. CDR3 sequence (DNA): TGTGCCAGCAGCCCAGGACAGGGGGTCGAAAAACTGTTTTTT. Protein sequence: CASSPGQGVEKLFF.

This clonotype appeared many times. This chain uses TRBV11-1 with TRBJ2-4; 12 bases map to TRBD2. The CDR3 length is 19 residues. Germline V CDR1 and CDR2: SGHAT, FQDESV (reference sequence). The V segment lost 2 bases and the J segment 0 bases; nucleotides outside the gene matches: 8. The CDR3 DNA reads TGTGCCAGCAGCTTAACCCCGGGACTAGCGGGCCTAGCCAAAAACATTCAGTACTTC. Its translation: CASSLTPGLAGLAKNIQYF.

The V and J genes are TRBV2 and TRBJ2-1; tentatively, D is TRBD1 or TRBD2 (7 bases each). Germline assignment: CDR1 SNHLY and CDR2 FYNNEI. The CDR3 has 16 residues. The V gene lost 5 bases and the J gene lost 5 bases, with 19 bases spanning the gap. DNA of the CDR3: TGTGCCAGCAGTAGTAGGGGGCTAGCGGTTGACAATGAGCAGTTCTTC. Amino acids: CASSSRGLAVDNEQFF.

This clonotype was seen many times. The chain employs TRBV20-1 and TRBJ2-7; 8 bases are shared with TRBD2. This CDR3 is built from 14 residues. V gave up 5 bases and J gave up 3 bases; unmatched junction bases: 9. Looked up from germline, CDR1 is DFQATT and CDR2 is SNEGSKA (reference sequence). The CDR3, as DNA: TGCAGTGCTCACCGACGGGAGGGCCTCTACGAGCAGTACTTC. This sequence encodes CSAHRREGLYEQYF.

V is TRBV10-3 and J is TRBJ2-3; D perhaps matches TRBD2 (5 bases). Trimming took 4 bases from V and 3 from J, leaving 11 bases between them. There are 14 residues in the CDR3. CDR1 and CDR2 (germline): ENHRY, SYGVKD. This CDR3 reads CAISAGKSTDTQYF. The CDR3 DNA follows: TGTGCCATCAGTGCGGGGAAGAGTACAGATACGCAGTATTTT.

The CDR3 nucleotides are TGCAGTGCTAGGACTAGCGGGAACACAGATACGCAGTATTTT. Amino acid sequence: CSARTSGNTDTQYF. This sequence joins TRBV20-1 and TRBJ2-3, with 11 nucleotides matching TRBD2. The CDR3 is 14 residues long. V shed 3 bases and J 2 bases; nucleotides not matched to a gene: 1. CDR1 and CDR2 (germline): DFQATT, SNEGSKA (reference sequence).

In DNA, the CDR3 is TGTGCCAGCAGCCAACAGGTGGGCACTGAAGCTTTCTTT. Its protein product is CASSQQVGTEAFF. The chain is built from TRBV3-1 and TRBJ1-1; D is unresolved. The CDR3 totals 13 residues. The V gene's germline CDR1 is LGHDT and CDR2 YNNKEL (reference sequence). The germline V and J ends were trimmed by 2 bases and 4 bases, with 8 bases remaining between them.

The J gene is TRBJ1-1, the V gene TRBV12-3 or TRBV12-4; D ambiguous. Trimming stripped 1 base from V and 4 bases from J, with 13 bases between. This CDR3 region has 15 residues. This CDR3 reads CASSLVLTDLTEAFF. In nucleotides, the CDR3 is TGTGCCAGCAGTTTAGTTCTAACAGACCTCACTGAAGCTTTCTTT.

This rearrangement joins TRBV3-1 to TRBJ1-5; TRBD1 matches 9 bases. The V gene's germline CDR1 is LGHDT and CDR2 YNNKEL (reference sequence). With 5 bases clipped from V and 2 bases from J, the junction kept 13 bases outside the gene matches. The CDR3 is made up of 18 amino acids. CDR3 in DNA: TGTGCCAGCAGCTTTCGGGACAGGGCCCTATGGGGCAATCAGCCCCAGCATTTT. It codes for CASSFRDRALWGNQPQHF.

A few counts support this clonotype. The chain carries TRBV9 and TRBJ1-2; the match to TRBD1 covers 8 bases. V lost 3 bases and J lost 4; bases outside the gene matches: 2. Germline CDR1 reads SGDLS; CDR2 reads YYNGEE. The CDR3 is made up of 13 amino acids. The CDR3 coding sequence is TGTGCCAGCAGCGCCGACAGGGGCTATGGCTACACCTTC. Protein product: CASSADRGYGYTF.

This clonotype was found a few times. V usage is TRBV5-1 and J usage is TRBJ2-1; D call uncertain. The CDR3 runs to 17 residues. Per the germline V gene, CDR1 is SGHRS and CDR2 is YFSETQ. The V end was cut by 2 bases, the J end by 2 bases, with 17 bases between. CDR3 sequence reads: CASSLRPVSPTYNEQFF. The CDR3 nucleotides read TGCGCCAGCAGCTTAAGGCCCGTAAGCCCTACCTACAATGAGCAGTTCTTC.

Many counts were recorded for this clonotype. This may arise from a read error, as a much more abundant clone is one base away. This sequence joins TRBV7-9 and TRBJ2-7; D ambiguous. Germline lookup yields CDR1 SEHNR and CDR2 FQNEAQ (reference sequence). The CDR3 runs 12 residues. V lost 1 base and J lost 5, with 6 bases in between. CDR3 sequence: CASSLGSHEQYF. The DNA of the CDR3 is TGTGCCAGCAGCTTAGGGTCCCACGAGCAGTACTTC.

This clonotype appeared a few times. The chain recombines TRBV5-1 with TRBJ2-7; 10 bases line up with TRBD1. V shed 0 bases, J shed 5 bases, and the junction held 8 bases outside the gene matches. Germline loops: CDR1 SGHRS, CDR2 YFSETQ. This CDR3 contains 16 residues. CDR3 amino acids: CASSLGYETGGNEQYF. CDR3 nucleotides: TGCGCCAGCAGCTTGGGGTATGAGACAGGGGGCAACGAGCAGTACTTC. Filled out from reference TRBV5-1 and TRBJ2-7, the complete variable domain reads KAGVTQTPRYLIKTRGQQVTLSCSPISGHRSVSWYQQTPGQGLQFLFEYFSETQRNKGNFPGRFSGRQFSNSRSEMNVSTLELGDSALYLCASSLGYETGGNEQYFGPGTRLTVT.

The genes are TRBV28 and TRBJ2-5, with a possible D match to TRBD2 (5 bases). The CDR3 loop spans 16 amino acids. Germline CDR1 is MDHEN and CDR2 is SYDVKM. V shed 11 bases and J shed 5 bases, with 27 bases lying between them. CDR3 coding DNA: TGTGCCGCAGCCGCAGAGGACGTGCTCTGGAGGGAGACCCAGTACTTC. This encodes CAAAAEDVLWRETQYF. The variable domain in full, with the rest retrieved from reference TRBV28 and TRBJ2-5, is DVKVTQSSRYLVKRTGEKVFLECVQDMDHENMFWYRQDPGLGLRLIYFSYDVKMKEKGDIPEGYSVSREKKERFSLILESASTNQTSMYLCAAAAEDVLWRETQYFGPGTRLLVL.

The rearrangement joins TRBV29-1 to TRBJ2-1; D not certain. This CDR3 is built from 13 residues. V was trimmed by 7 bases and J by 1 base, leaving 11 bases between them. Germline CDR1 and CDR2: SQVTM and ANQGSEA. For the CDR3, the DNA is TGCAGCGGTTCACAGCCTTCCTACAATGAGCAGTTCTTC. Translation: CSGSQPSYNEQFF.

There are a few counts of this clonotype. The chain is built from TRBV7-2 and TRBJ2-3; tentatively, D is TRBD1 (6 bases). In germline, CDR1 is SGHTA, CDR2 FQGNSA. The CDR3 is 16 residues long. V dropped 1 base and J dropped 1 base, with 12 bases sitting between them. The CDR3 coding sequence is TGTGCCAGCAGCTTAGAGGGGGTAGGGGGCACAGATACGCAGTATTTT. Its protein product is CASSLEGVGGTDTQYF.